There are many counts of the clone carrying this TCR beta chain. Template-switching 5'RACE yielded the TCR cDNA; a universal primer site and UMIs were added in the process. From the 5' RACE reads, TCRdb called clonotypes with MiXCR, one entry per CDR3 protein. Of 150,000 or so distinct CDR3 sequences in the sample, approximately 6.8% were seen once. This record belongs to a study of T cells after yellow fever vaccination. The germline CDR1 and CDR2 sequences are SGHTA and FQGNSA. V was pared by 3 bases and J by 2 bases, with 7 bases between. CDR3 length equals 13 residues. This chain uses TRBV7-2 with TRBJ1-1; D is undetermined. This clonotype was sampled from a man aged 18 to 29 who received the YFV17D yellow fever vaccine. The sample consisted of CD4+ T cells sorted from PBMCs, taken 4 to 6 days after the first yellow fever vaccination. This chain's CDR3 is CASSFLTNTEAFF. CDR3 nucleotides: TGTGCCAGCAGCTTTTTAACAAACACTGAAGCTTTCTTT.